A single sample gave rise to the 4 T cell receptor beta chains below, sequenced in a study of STAT5B mutations in CD4+ large granular lymphocyte leukemia. Sequenced by immunoSEQ multiplex PCR; TCRdb stores in-frame clones only, minus some. The sample lists 45,000 or so clones; approximately 86% were seen once. The specimen was CD4+ T cells from blood buffy coats. The origin of the receptors is a human donor in good health.

V gene TRBV2 combines with J gene TRBJ2-3; D unclear. V lost 0 bases to trimming and J lost 6 bases, with 4 bases between them. CDR1 SNHLY and CDR2 FYNNEI come from the germline V gene. The CDR3 spans 12 residues. The DNA of the CDR3 is TGTGCCAGCAGTGAAGCCTGGGATACGCAGTATTTT. Translation: CASSEAWDTQYF.

This chain connects TRBV9 to TRBJ2-5, with TRBD2 matching 10 bases. The length of the CDR3 is 16 residues. Germline CDR1 is SGDLS and CDR2 is YYNGEE. With V trimmed by 3 bases and J by 5 bases, 10 bases remained unmatched. The CDR3 spells CASSGRAGGPRETQYF. CDR3 nucleotide sequence: TGTGCCAGCAGCGGACGAGCGGGAGGGCCCAGGGAGACCCAGTACTTC.

The chain joins TRBV27 to TRBJ2-7; perhaps TRBD1 as D (6 bases). Germline V gene data show CDR1 as MNHEY and CDR2 as SMNVEV (reference sequence). This CDR3 region has 11 residues. Trimming removed 7 bases at V and 4 bases at J, with 8 bases between. CDR3 loop: CASMRGYEQYF. CDR3 in DNA: TGTGCCAGCATGAGGGGGTACGAGCAGTACTTC.

The J gene is TRBJ2-1, the V gene TRBV7-2; D uncertain. Trimming took 6 bases from V and 5 from J, leaving 5 bases between them. The germline CDR1 and CDR2 sequences are SGHTA and FQGNSA. The CDR3 spans 11 residues. Here the CDR3 DNA reads TGTGCCAGCAGGTCCCACAATGAGCAGTTCTTC. It is translated as CASRSHNEQFF.